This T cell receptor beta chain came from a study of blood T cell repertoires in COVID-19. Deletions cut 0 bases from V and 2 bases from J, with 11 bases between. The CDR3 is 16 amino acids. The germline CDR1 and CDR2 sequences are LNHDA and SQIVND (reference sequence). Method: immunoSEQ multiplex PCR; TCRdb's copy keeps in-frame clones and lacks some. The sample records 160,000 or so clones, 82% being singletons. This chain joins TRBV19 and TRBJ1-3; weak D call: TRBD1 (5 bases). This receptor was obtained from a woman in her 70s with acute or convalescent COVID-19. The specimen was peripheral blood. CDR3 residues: CASSIEGAVTGNTIYF. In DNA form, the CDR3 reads TGTGCCAGTAGTATAGAAGGGGCTGTCACTGGAAACACCATATATTTT.